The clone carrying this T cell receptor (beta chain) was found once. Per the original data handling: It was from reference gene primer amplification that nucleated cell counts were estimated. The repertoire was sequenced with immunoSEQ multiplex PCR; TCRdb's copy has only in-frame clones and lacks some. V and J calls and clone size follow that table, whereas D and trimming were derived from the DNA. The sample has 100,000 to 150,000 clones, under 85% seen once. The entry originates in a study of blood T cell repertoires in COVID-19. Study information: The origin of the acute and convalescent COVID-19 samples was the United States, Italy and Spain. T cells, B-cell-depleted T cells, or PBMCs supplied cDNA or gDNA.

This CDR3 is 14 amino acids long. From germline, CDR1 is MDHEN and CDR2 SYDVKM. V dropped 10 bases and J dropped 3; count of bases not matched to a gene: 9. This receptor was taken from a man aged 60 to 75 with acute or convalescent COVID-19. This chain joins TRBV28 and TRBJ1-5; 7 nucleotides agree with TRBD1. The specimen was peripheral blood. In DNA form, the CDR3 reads TGTGCCACTGGGACAGCGACGTTCAATCAGCCCCAGCATTTT. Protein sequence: CATGTATFNQPQHF.